The present T cell receptor beta chain was sequenced within a study of blood T cell repertoires in COVID-19. Study as a whole: Italy, Spain and the United States were the sources of the convalescent and acute COVID-19 samples.

Sequencing was performed with immunoSEQ multiplex PCR; in TCRdb, only in-frame clones are kept and a portion is missing. Here the sample spans roughly 140,000 clones, 82% being singletons. The source is a woman aged 80 or older with acute or convalescent COVID-19. The sample consisted of peripheral blood.

The CDR3 here is CASSPPFYEQYF. Here the CDR3 DNA reads TGTGCCAGCAGCCCCCCGTTCTACGAGCAGTACTTC. The chain joins TRBV7-8 to TRBJ2-7; D unclear. The germline V gene encodes CDR1 SGHVS and CDR2 FQNEAQ. The CDR3 sequence is 12 residues long. V dropped 5 bases and J dropped 3 bases, with 8 bases sitting between them.